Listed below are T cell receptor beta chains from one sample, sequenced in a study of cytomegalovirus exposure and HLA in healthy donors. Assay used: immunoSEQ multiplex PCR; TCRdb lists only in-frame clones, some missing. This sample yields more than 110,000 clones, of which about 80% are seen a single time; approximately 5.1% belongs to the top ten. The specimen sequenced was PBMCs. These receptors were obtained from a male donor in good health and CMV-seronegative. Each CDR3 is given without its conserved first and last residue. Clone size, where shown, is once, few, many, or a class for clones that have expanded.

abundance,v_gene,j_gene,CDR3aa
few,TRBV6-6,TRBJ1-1,ASRWGTTAGNTEAF
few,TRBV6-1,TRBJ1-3,ASSDSPGDSGNTIY
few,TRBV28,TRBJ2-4,ASSLYRGLAKNIQY
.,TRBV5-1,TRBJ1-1,ASSFTGGTEAF
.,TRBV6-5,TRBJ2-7,ASRTSGAGREQY
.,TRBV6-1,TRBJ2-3,ASSETSGRTDTQY
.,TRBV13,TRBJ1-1,ASSFGVRDTEAF
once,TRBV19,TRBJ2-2,ASSGLAGGDTGELF
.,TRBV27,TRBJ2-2,ASSARDWAGELF
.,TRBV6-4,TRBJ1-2,ASSKDRGIYGYT
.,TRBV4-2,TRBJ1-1,ASSQPQGAGPLNTEAF
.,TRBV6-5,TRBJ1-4,ASSYRDRDKKLF
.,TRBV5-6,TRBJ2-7,ASEQGNEQY
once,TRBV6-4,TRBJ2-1,ASRADSYNEQF
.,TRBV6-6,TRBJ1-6,ASKQIQTNSPLH
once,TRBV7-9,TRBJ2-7,ASSLRSSGPNSYEQY
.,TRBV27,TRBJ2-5,ASRGARLGRQETQY
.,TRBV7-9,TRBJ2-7,ASRGQGTYEQY
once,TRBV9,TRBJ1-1,ASSTTDSEAF
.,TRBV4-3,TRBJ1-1,ASSQDEVPNTEAF
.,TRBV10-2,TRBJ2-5,ASSEGGWEETQY
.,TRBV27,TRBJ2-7,ASRAPARDRGHEQY
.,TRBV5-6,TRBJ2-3,ASSLGAGGGTDTQY
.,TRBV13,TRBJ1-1,ASSLIRGTEAF
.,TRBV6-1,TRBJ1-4,ASSLAGEKLF
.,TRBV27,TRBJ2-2,ASSSPRGLGTGELF
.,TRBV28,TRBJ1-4,ASSPEQGESNEKLF
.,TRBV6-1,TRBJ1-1,ASAGRYEAF
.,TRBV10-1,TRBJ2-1,ASSESMGDRAPYNEQF
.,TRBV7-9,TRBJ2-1,SSSVQGPGEQF
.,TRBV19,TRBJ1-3,ASSSRTGGSGNTIY
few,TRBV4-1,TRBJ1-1,ASRSTGGRVNTEAF
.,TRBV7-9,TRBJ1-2,ASSSEGGYGYT
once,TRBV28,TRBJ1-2,ASSSPGQGDYGYT
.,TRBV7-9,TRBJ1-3,ASSLQAPSGNTIY
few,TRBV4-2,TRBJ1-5,ASSLEGAGNSNQPQH
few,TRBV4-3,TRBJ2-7,ASSQEPSGVNEQY
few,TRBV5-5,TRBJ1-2,ASSLARAFYGYT
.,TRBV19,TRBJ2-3,ASSTGGGTDTQY
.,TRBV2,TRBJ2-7,ASRSGKPYEQY
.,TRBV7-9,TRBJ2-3,ASSLLRRGEGLDTQY
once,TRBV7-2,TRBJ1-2,ASSPLGGGYT
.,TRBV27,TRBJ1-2,ASSLNEGYGYT
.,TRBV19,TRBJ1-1,ASSIDQGSQAF
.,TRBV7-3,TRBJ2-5,ASSLGRYPGETQY
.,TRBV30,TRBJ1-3,AWSARRGQIGNTIY
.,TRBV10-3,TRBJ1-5,AISGDRDGQPQH
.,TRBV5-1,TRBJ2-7,ASSLQGFGEQY
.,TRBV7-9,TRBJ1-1,ASSFRRHANTEAF
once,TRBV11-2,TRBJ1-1,ASSLIRGRTEAF
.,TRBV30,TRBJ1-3,AWSPGAFGNTIY
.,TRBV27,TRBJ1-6,ASKTHGDNSPLH
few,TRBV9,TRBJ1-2,ASSVAEGTYGYT
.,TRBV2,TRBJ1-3,AVHRGLAGNTIY
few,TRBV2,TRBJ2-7,ASSEAFYEQY